A selection of T cell receptor beta chains follows, all from one sample in a study of blood T cell repertoires in COVID-19. This table comes from immunoSEQ multiplex PCR, and its TCRdb copy is limited to in-frame clones, with some not included. Of 39,000 or so clones detected, over 70% appear once; the ten largest clones hold under 55%. Sequenced sample: peripheral blood. These receptors originate from an elderly woman with active or convalescent COVID-19. Both conserved end residues are trimmed from each CDR3.

TRBJ1-2,TRBV5-1,ASSLGVSTGPEGYT
TRBJ2-5,TRBV5-1,ASSYQGQQETQY
TRBJ2-5,TRBV7-9,ASSTAVLREETQY
TRBJ2-7,TRBV11-1,ASSSVQAREQY
TRBJ2-5,TRBV11-2,ASSSGQVETQY
TRBJ1-1,TRBV4-2,ASSQDPGQLGSNTEAF
TRBJ1-2,TRBV4-1,ASSQGDSKIYGYT
TRBJ1-6,TRBV27,ASSPRQGASYSPLH
TRBJ1-2,TRBV28,ASRPSPGDLYGYT
TRBJ1-1,TRBV19,ASRFTGEAF
TRBJ2-3,TRBV5-1,ASIRDYTDTQY
TRBJ2-5,TRBV24-1,ATSDTGTGGRETQY
TRBJ1-1,TRBV9,ASSVVPGAGTEAF
TRBJ2-5,TRBV29-1,SVVRDRDLETQY
TRBJ2-3,TRBV4-1,ASSQSGTSGRQDTQY
TRBJ2-3,TRBV7-6,ASSPTSGRAFTDTQY
TRBJ1-5,TRBV11-3,ASSLELDRASNQPQH
TRBJ2-2,TRBV7-9,ASSSPTDRQNTGELF
TRBJ1-1,TRBV18,ASSPTGQDTEAF
TRBJ2-7,TRBV5-1,ASRRTSGSIHEQY
TRBJ1-1,TRBV7-6,ASSLRDSNTEAF
TRBJ2-1,TRBV19,ASSIYESSYNEQF
TRBJ1-1,TRBV7-2,ASSLGGTANTEAF
TRBJ1-1,TRBV29-1,SVVLGGGNTEAF
TRBJ2-3,TRBV2,ASSPGLAGRTDTQY
TRBJ1-2,TRBV5-1,ASSLGQGNYGYT
TRBJ1-2,TRBV6-5,ASSPQGLRNYGYT
TRBJ1-2,TRBV20-1,SAHGSDGYT
TRBJ2-7,TRBV5-4,ASSPGTSGSLYPYEQY
TRBJ2-5,TRBV6-1,ASSDSLAETQY
TRBJ1-1,TRBV15,ATSRAQGMNTEAF
TRBJ2-4,TRBV6-2/TRBV6-3,ASSKLRRLAKNIQY
TRBJ2-1,TRBV6-2/TRBV6-3,ASSYSPVAGIYNEQF
TRBJ2-3,TRBV3-1/TRBV3-2,ASSRYESQDTQY
TRBJ1-5,TRBV7-2,ASSPRGHNSNQPQH
TRBJ2-5,TRBV10-1,ASSHAGRETQY
TRBJ2-1,TRBV9,ASSDSGTYNEQF
TRBJ2-7,TRBV1,TSSQNSGQTYEQY
TRBJ2-1,TRBV7-2,ASSLYWGQGYNEQF
TRBJ2-1,TRBV19,ASNSRSYNEQF
TRBJ2-3,TRBV6-5,ASSYSAGLTDTQY
TRBJ2-1,TRBV11-1,ASSLAGGAYNEQF
TRBJ2-7,TRBV19,ASTPDREGNEQY
TRBJ2-1,TRBV20-1,SASPGSSYNEQF
TRBJ1-5,TRBV29-1,SVSQGGGNQPQH
TRBJ2-1,TRBV28,ASSLKYGGGFSYNEQF
TRBJ2-3,TRBV2,ASNPGLAGVLNTDTQY
TRBJ1-5,TRBV18,ASSPTDSNQPQH
TRBJ1-5,TRBV10-3,AIMSGPNQPQH
TRBJ2-3,TRBV19,ASSERRGDTQY
TRBJ1-4,TRBV25-1,ASSEWGPGRTNEKLF
TRBJ1-3,TRBV5-8,ASTAGNTIY